This T cell receptor beta chain was observed in a study of a mutant IDH1 vaccine in newly diagnosed glioma. Study overall: Prior therapy was radiotherapy, temozolomide, or both; most received both.

The length of the CDR3 is 16 residues. Per the germline V gene, CDR1 is MGHRA and CDR2 is YSYEKL. Trimming pared 0 bases from V and 4 bases from J, leaving 12 bases between. Noted time point: baseline, week 1 (first vaccination visit). Treatment indicated: pre-vaccination baseline after standard-of-care therapy. Libraries were prepared by immunoSEQ multiplex PCR; TCRdb keeps only in-frame clonotypes and omits some of them. In the table there are some 100,000 clones, around four fifths of which are singletons. This sequence was found in a woman aged 45-65 years with glioma. The chain recombines TRBV4-1 with TRBJ1-4; tentatively, D is TRBD1 (6 bases). The sample here was PBMCs, taken from a glioma patient treated with radiotherapy, temozolomide or both. CDR3 bases: TGCGCCAGCAGCCAAGACCGGGGGCAGTATAATGAAAAACTGTTTTTT. As protein: CASSQDRGQYNEKLFF.